One sample yielded the 31 T cell receptor beta chains listed below, sequenced in a study of technical replicates of blood from a handful of donors. The data were produced by immunoSEQ multiplex PCR, yet TCRdb's version contains in-frame clones alone and is incomplete. The sample shows about 75,000 clones, over 80% of them seen only once. The sample consisted of T cells isolated from PBMCs. The receptor source for this set is a human donor in good health.

This clone appeared a few times. The chain is built from TRBV15 and TRBJ2-3, with 7 bases aligning to TRBD2. V was pared by 8 bases and J by 2 bases, with 4 bases of the junction left unmatched. This CDR3 is 13 amino acids long. Germline lookup yields CDR1 LNHNV and CDR2 YYDKDF (reference sequence). The DNA of the CDR3 is TGTGCCACCCAACTAGCGATCACAGATACGCAGTATTTT. The encoded protein is CATQLAITDTQYF.

The rearrangement links TRBV27 to TRBJ2-7, with D unclear. The CDR3 loop spans 12 amino acids. V was trimmed by 3 bases and J by 5 bases, leaving 8 bases between them. The germline V gene encodes CDR1 MNHEY and CDR2 SMNVEV (reference sequence). The CDR3 spells CASSFRGNEQYF. The CDR3 DNA reads TGTGCCAGCAGTTTCCGAGGTAACGAGCAGTACTTC.

This clone was seen more than once but under ten times. The chain recombines TRBV15 with TRBJ1-1; TRBD1 might be the D (6 bases). Germline loops: CDR1 LNHNV, CDR2 YYDKDF (reference sequence). With 3 bases removed from V and 5 bases from J, the gap between germline ends came to 13 bases. CDR3 length: 14 residues. The CDR3 DNA follows: TGTGCCACCAGCAGGGGCACAGGGAGTACTGAAGCTTTCTTT. The encoded protein is CATSRGTGSTEAFF.

This chain uses TRBV7-9 with TRBJ2-7; TRBD2 is a possible D gene (7 bases). The CDR3 is 15 amino acids. The V gene's germline CDR1 is SEHNR and CDR2 FQNEAQ (reference sequence). Trimming pared 1 base from V and 2 bases from J, leaving 12 bases between. CDR3 protein: CASSLVGEGAYEQYF. As DNA, the CDR3 is TGTGCCAGCAGCTTAGTAGGGGAGGGGGCCTACGAGCAGTACTTC.

The V gene is TRBV11-3, the J gene TRBJ2-2; tentative D call: TRBD2 (6 bases). The length of the CDR3 is 14 residues. V was cut by 5 bases and J by 4 bases, with 11 bases left in between. The germline V gene encodes CDR1 SGHNT and CDR2 YENEEA. As DNA, the CDR3 is TGTGCCAGCAGCACCCGCGGGGCCACCGGGGAGCTGTTTTTT. It specifies CASSTRGATGELFF.

The V gene is TRBV10-1, the J gene TRBJ2-7, with D perhaps matching TRBD2 (5 bases). V dropped 2 bases and J dropped 2 bases, with 16 bases sitting between them. This CDR3 spans 16 amino acids. CDR1 and CDR2 (germline): WNHNN, SYGVQD (reference sequence). The CDR3 spells CASSEGLSGLPYEQYF. The CDR3 nucleotides are TGCGCCAGCAGTGAGGGACTCAGTGGTTTACCCTACGAGCAGTACTTC.

The chain employs TRBV5-1 and TRBJ2-3; D not resolved. This CDR3 is 17 amino acids long. V was clipped by 1 base and J by 2 bases, with 17 bases between them. CDR1 and CDR2 from the germline V gene are SGHRS and YFSETQ. The CDR3 loop reads CASSLFGLELSTDTQYF. CDR3 nucleotides: TGCGCCAGCAGCTTGTTCGGTTTAGAACTGTCCACAGATACGCAGTATTTT. The full variable domain, completed using reference TRBV5-1 and TRBJ2-3, is KAGVTQTPRYLIKTRGQQVTLSCSPISGHRSVSWYQQTPGQGLQFLFEYFSETQRNKGNFPGRFSGRQFSNSRSEMNVSTLELGDSALYLCASSLFGLELSTDTQYFGPGTRLTVL.

About this clone: The sample has other DNA sequences that encode this CDR3 too. CDR3 DNA sequence: TGTGCCAGCAGTGAGACAGGGCTCAATCAGCCCCAGCATTTT. Amino acids: CASSETGLNQPQHF. The V gene is TRBV9, the J gene TRBJ1-5, with 7 bases identical to TRBD1. J lost 3 bases, V lost 5 bases, and 5 bases had no gene match. This CDR3 spans 14 amino acids. Germline V gene lookup returns CDR1 SGDLS and CDR2 YYNGEE.

The chain recombines TRBV10-3 with TRBJ1-2; TRBD1 might be the D (5 bases). The germline V gene has CDR1 ENHRY and CDR2 SYGVKD. This CDR3 contains 12 residues. V lost 8 bases and J 3 bases, leaving 10 bases between the germline ends. CDR3 sequence (DNA): TGTGCCATCGCCATACAGGACTATGGCTACACCTTC. It translates to CAIAIQDYGYTF.

The V and J genes are TRBV5-4 and TRBJ2-1; 15 bases map to TRBD2. CDR3 length: 18 residues. V shed 4 bases and J 6 bases; nucleotides not matched to a gene: 11. Per germline, CDR1 SGHNT and CDR2 YYREEE (reference sequence). DNA for the CDR3: TGTGCCAGCAGCCCAGGGACTAGCGGGAGGTGGGGAAGCAATGAGCAGTTCTTC. It is translated as CASSPGTSGRWGSNEQFF.

The V gene is TRBV5-4, the J gene TRBJ1-3, with D uncertain. Per the germline V gene, CDR1 is SGHNT and CDR2 is YYREEE (reference sequence). V shed 0 bases and J shed 3 bases, with 4 bases lying between them. The CDR3 length is 13 residues. Here the CDR3 DNA reads TGTGCCAGCAGCTTGGCCATTGGAAACACCATATATTTT. It yields the protein CASSLAIGNTIYF.

V and J are TRBV28 and TRBJ2-7, with 7 bases identical to TRBD1. This CDR3 has 13 amino acids. The V gene end was trimmed by 5 bases and the J gene end by 5 bases; junction bases not matched to a gene: 6. Germline V gene data show CDR1 as MDHEN and CDR2 as SYDVKM. CDR3 sequence: CASSVIGTDEQYF. CDR3 sequence (DNA): TGTGCCAGCAGTGTAATAGGGACAGACGAGCAGTACTTC.

The table lists this clone with a few counts. The rearrangement joins TRBV9 to TRBJ1-1, with D unresolved. This CDR3 has 14 residues. Germline V lookup: CDR1 SGDLS, CDR2 YYNGEE. V was trimmed by 0 bases and J by 0 bases, leaving 6 bases between them. The CDR3 bases are TGTGCCAGCAGCGTAGCCGGGATGAACACTGAAGCTTTCTTT. Translated, it gives CASSVAGMNTEAFF.

The rearrangement joins TRBV30 to TRBJ2-3; 7 nucleotides line up with TRBD2. This CDR3 comprises 15 residues. CDR1 is GTSNPN and CDR2 is SVGIG in the germline V gene (reference sequence). V dropped 5 bases and J dropped 3; count of bases not matched to a gene: 11. CDR3 bases: TGTGCCTGGGCCAGACTAGCTGGGGGGACAGATACGCAGTATTTT. Protein product: CAWARLAGGTDTQYF.

The V and J genes are TRBV5-4 and TRBJ2-1; 12 bases fit TRBD2. CDR1 and CDR2 (germline): SGHNT, YYREEE (reference sequence). The CDR3 consists of 17 residues. Trimming took 0 bases from V and 2 from J; bases not matched to a gene: 3. The CDR3 loop reads CASSLAGLAGPYNEQFF. The CDR3 nucleotides read TGTGCCAGCAGCTTGGCCGGACTAGCGGGACCCTACAATGAGCAGTTCTTC.

J is TRBJ2-7 and V is TRBV29-1; the match to TRBD1 covers 10 bases. Trimming cost V 4 bases and J 4 bases; bases outside gene matches: 1. The V gene's germline CDR1 is SQVTM and CDR2 ANQGSEA. The CDR3 totals 12 residues. This chain's CDR3 is CSVGQGAYEQYF. The CDR3 DNA is TGCAGCGTTGGACAGGGGGCATACGAGCAGTACTTC.

The chain carries TRBV7-6 and TRBJ2-5, with 9 bases fitting TRBD2. Germline assignment: CDR1 SGHVS and CDR2 FNYEAQ. The J segment lost 2 bases and the V segment lost 0 bases, leaving 10 bases of the junction unmatched. The length of the CDR3 is 18 residues. This chain's CDR3 is CASSLARLAGPEQETQYF. CDR3 in DNA: TGTGCCAGCAGCTTAGCGAGGCTAGCGGGACCAGAACAAGAGACCCAGTACTTC.

The genes are TRBV6-1 and TRBJ1-1, with a possible D match to TRBD1 (6 bases). CDR3 length: 14 amino acids. Trimming stripped 4 bases from V and 0 bases from J, with 9 bases between. Looked up from germline, CDR1 is MNHNS and CDR2 is SASEGT. The CDR3 spells CASSAWTVNTEAFF. CDR3 nucleotides: TGTGCCAGCAGTGCCTGGACAGTGAACACTGAAGCTTTCTTT.

This chain uses TRBV27 with TRBJ2-1, with 8 bases identical to TRBD2. The J segment lost 2 bases and the V segment lost 5 bases, leaving 11 bases of the junction unmatched. Germline CDR1 MNHEY, CDR2 SMNVEV (reference sequence). The CDR3 covers 17 residues. Here the CDR3 DNA reads TGTGCCAGCAGTCCCATCACCGGGACTAGAGCCTACAATGAGCAGTTCTTC. Translation gives CASSPITGTRAYNEQFF.

CDR3 DNA: TGTGCCAGCAGCTTTGGCCCGAACACCGGGGAGCTGTTTTTT. Amino acid sequence: CASSFGPNTGELFF. The chain is built from TRBV11-3 and TRBJ2-2; D not resolved. V gave up 3 bases and J gave up 0 bases, with 5 bases separating them. The CDR3 runs to 14 residues. Germline CDR1 reads SGHNT; CDR2 reads YENEEA.

The chain couples TRBV27 to TRBJ2-7; 8 bases map to TRBD2. With V trimmed by 5 bases and J by 6 bases, 9 bases remained unmatched. This CDR3 is 14 amino acids long. In germline, CDR1 is MNHEY, CDR2 SMNVEV (reference sequence). DNA for the CDR3: TGTGCCAGCAGTCATTCCCGGACTAGCAGCGAGCAGTACTTC. Translating it yields CASSHSRTSSEQYF.

The rearrangement joins TRBV27 to TRBJ1-4; TRBD1 matches at 8 bases. The CDR3 contains 14 residues. Germline lookup yields CDR1 MNHEY and CDR2 SMNVEV (reference sequence). V shed 10 bases and J 3 bases; nucleotides not matched to a gene: 7. The CDR3 spells CATSRGRSNEKLFF. CDR3 coding DNA: TGTGCCACAAGCAGGGGGCGGTCTAATGAAAAACTGTTTTTT.

This clone occurred once. The CDR3 reads CASSLPGIGSEAFF. CDR3 in DNA: TGTGCCAGCAGCCTCCCAGGGATTGGGTCTGAAGCTTTCTTT. The V and J genes are TRBV28 and TRBJ1-1; D perhaps matches TRBD1 (5 bases). The germline gives CDR1 MDHEN, CDR2 SYDVKM. This CDR3 is 14 amino acids long. Trimming took off 6 bases at V and 6 bases at J, with 17 bases between the two ends. The complete variable domain, with remaining parts taken from reference TRBV28 and TRBJ1-1, reads DVKVTQSSRYLVKRTGEKVFLECVQDMDHENMFWYRQDPGLGLRLIYFSYDVKMKEKGDIPEGYSVSREKKERFSLILESASTNQTSMYLCASSLPGIGSEAFFGQGTRLTVV.

The V call is TRBV19, the J call TRBJ2-1, with D maybe TRBD2 (5 bases). Trimming removed 6 bases from V and 9 bases from J, with 12 bases in between. This CDR3 comprises 12 residues. The germline V gene encodes CDR1 LNHDA and CDR2 SQIVND (reference sequence). CDR3: CASRRSGFEQFF. The CDR3 nucleotides read TGTGCCAGTAGACGCTCGGGGTTTGAGCAGTTCTTC.

This chain links TRBV28 with TRBJ1-2; TRBD1 aligns across 9 bases. This CDR3 spans 11 amino acids. Germline CDR1 is MDHEN and CDR2 is SYDVKM. Losses at the gene ends were 7 bases for V and 9 bases for J; bases not matched to a gene: 3. CDR3 sequence (DNA): TGTGCCAGCATAGACAGGGGGAGCTACACCTTC. Translation gives CASIDRGSYTF.

The V gene is TRBV9, the J gene TRBJ2-1; 8 bases are a match to TRBD2. The germline gives CDR1 SGDLS, CDR2 YYNGEE. V shed 4 bases and J 1 base; nucleotides not matched to a gene: 7. The CDR3 sequence is 16 residues long. The CDR3 region has the DNA TGTGCCAGCAGCATAACTAGCGGTGGTTCCTACAATGAGCAGTTCTTC. Residues: CASSITSGGSYNEQFF.

The chain couples TRBV10-3 to TRBJ2-5; TRBD2 is a possible D gene (5 bases). V was trimmed by 5 bases and J by 3 bases, leaving 13 bases between them. Per the germline V gene, CDR1 is ENHRY and CDR2 is SYGVKD. This CDR3 comprises 14 residues. The CDR3 coding sequence is TGTGCCATCAGTTTTGGTGGGAGAGAAGAGACCCAGTACTTC. Translating gives CAISFGGREETQYF.

This chain joins TRBV18 and TRBJ1-1; D not resolved. Germline V gene data show CDR1 as KGHSH and CDR2 as LQKENI. Deletions cut 2 bases from V and 2 bases from J, with 6 bases between. The CDR3 contains 13 residues. CDR3 bases: TGTGCCAGCTCACCAGCCAGTAACACTGAAGCTTTCTTT. Translating it yields CASSPASNTEAFF. Together with reference TRBV18 and TRBJ1-1, the CDR3 gives the full variable domain: NAGVMQNPRHLVRRRGQEARLRCSPMKGHSHVYWYRQLPEEGLKFMVYLQKENIIDESGMPKERFSAEFPKEGPSILRIQQVVRGDSAAYFCASSPASNTEAFFGQGTRLTVV.

The CDR3 nucleotides read TGTGCCATCAGTGTAGGAGGAACAACCGGGGAGCTGTTTTTT. It encodes CAISVGGTTGELFF. This chain connects TRBV10-3 to TRBJ2-2; D may be TRBD2 (5 bases). The CDR3 is 14 residues long. In germline, CDR1 is ENHRY, CDR2 SYGVKD. V was cut by 4 bases and J by 5 bases, with 11 bases left in between.

This chain links TRBV4-2 with TRBJ1-2, with D possibly TRBD1 on 6 matching bases. Trimming cost V 0 bases and J 0 bases, with 17 bases left between them. The CDR3 length is 18 residues. Germline CDR1 reads LGHNA; CDR2 reads YNFKEQ. CDR3 loop: CASSQDLGGGLSNYGYTF. CDR3 coding DNA: TGTGCCAGCAGCCAAGATCTCGGGGGGGGGCTATCTAACTATGGCTACACCTTC.

The rearrangement joins TRBV11-2 to TRBJ2-4; D is undetermined. Germline V gives CDR1 SGHAT, CDR2 FQNNGV. The length of the CDR3 is 14 residues. V was pared by 3 bases and J by 5 bases, with 11 bases between. CDR3 amino acids: CASSFGFIENIQYF. Here the CDR3 DNA reads TGTGCCAGCAGCTTCGGGTTTATAGAAAACATTCAGTACTTC.